The 30 T cell receptor beta chains presented below share a single source sample, sequenced in a study of yellow fever vaccine responses in identical twins. TCRdb ran MiXCR on the RT-PCR reads and lists one entry per CDR3 protein. The data show roughly 23,000 distinct CDR3 sequences, roughly 80% seen once. This sample comprised T cells from blood (PBMCs), unsorted or a sorted subset (not recorded which), obtained before or after yellow fever vaccination (not recorded which). The source is a woman aged 18 to 35 who received the yellow fever vaccine.

The gene calls are TRBV11-1 and TRBJ1-1, with no clear D. Germline V gives CDR1 SGHAT, CDR2 FQDESV (reference sequence). The CDR3 sequence is 14 residues long. The V end was cut by 6 bases, the J end by 1 base, with 12 bases between. CDR3 DNA sequence: TGTGCCAGCAGACCACCGGGAGAGAACACTGAAGCTTTCTTT. This sequence encodes CASRPPGENTEAFF.

The chain joins TRBV18 to TRBJ1-5; D remains ambiguous. CDR1 is KGHSH, CDR2 LQKENI, per germline. Trimming cost V 2 bases and J 0 bases, with 8 bases left between them. The CDR3 contains 15 residues. CDR3 nucleotides: TGTGCCAGCTCACCAGGCCACCATAGCAATCAGCCCCAGCATTTT. This encodes CASSPGHHSNQPQHF.

V usage is TRBV5-1 and J usage is TRBJ2-2, with 9 bases that match TRBD1. Germline values: CDR1 SGHRS, CDR2 YFSETQ. The V segment lost 4 bases and the J segment 3 bases; nucleotides outside the gene matches: 4. The CDR3 length is 15 residues. DNA for the CDR3: TGCGCCAGCAGCCCGGACAGGGGAGACACCGGGGAGCTGTTTTTT. Translation gives CASSPDRGDTGELFF.

This chain uses TRBV6-4 with TRBJ1-2; weak D call: TRBD1 (5 bases). Trimming removed 1 base at V and 2 bases at J, with 14 bases between. Germline V gene data show CDR1 as MRHNA and CDR2 as SNTAGT. CDR3 length equals 16 residues. CDR3 residues: CASSDWSGGANYGYTF. In DNA, the CDR3 is TGTGCCAGCAGTGACTGGTCGGGAGGGGCGAACTATGGCTACACCTTC.

CDR3 amino acids: CSARTSLDTQYF. In nucleotides, the CDR3 is TGCAGTGCAAGGACTAGTTTAGATACGCAGTATTTT. V is TRBV20-1 and J is TRBJ2-3; TRBD2 matches at 7 bases. This CDR3 has 12 residues. Germline CDR1 is DFQATT and CDR2 is SNEGSKA (reference sequence). The V segment lost 6 bases and the J segment 5 bases; nucleotides outside the gene matches: 5.

The chain recombines TRBV29-1 with TRBJ1-1; D might be TRBD1 (5 bases). The CDR3 is 12 residues long. Trimming took off 5 bases at V and 0 bases at J, with 7 bases between the two ends. In germline, CDR1 is SQVTM, CDR2 ANQGSEA. The CDR3 protein is CSVQTVNTEAFF. DNA of the CDR3: TGCAGCGTTCAGACAGTGAACACTGAAGCTTTCTTT.

J is TRBJ1-1 and V is TRBV18; 9 bases map to TRBD1. Unmatched junction bases numbered 4, after V lost 4 bases and J lost 7 bases. In germline, CDR1 is KGHSH, CDR2 LQKENI. There are 13 residues in the CDR3. DNA for the CDR3: TGTGCCAGCTCACGCGACAGGGGGGATGAAGCTTTCTTT. It encodes CASSRDRGDEAFF.

This chain uses TRBV18 with TRBJ2-3; weak D call: TRBD1 (6 bases). Germline CDR1 reads KGHSH; CDR2 reads LQKENI. V was trimmed by 0 bases and J by 0 bases, leaving 13 bases between them. The CDR3 consists of 17 residues. In DNA form, the CDR3 reads TGTGCCAGCTCACCACCGATAGGACAGTCGAGCACAGATACGCAGTATTTT. Amino acids: CASSPPIGQSSTDTQYF.

The chain couples TRBV19 to TRBJ1-1; no clear D gene. Germline V gene sequence: CDR1 LNHDA, CDR2 SQIVND (reference sequence). The germline V and J ends were trimmed by 7 bases and 4 bases, with 7 bases remaining between them. The CDR3 has 11 residues. The CDR3 reads CASTFFTEAFF. The CDR3, as DNA: TGTGCCAGTACCTTCTTCACTGAAGCTTTCTTT.

This clonotype is large within its sample. The V and J genes are TRBV29-1 and TRBJ2-7; D is ambiguous. Germline-derived CDR1 and CDR2 are SQVTM and ANQGSEA. The CDR3 spans 13 residues. Deletions cut 6 bases from V and 0 bases from J, with 12 bases between. CDR3 in DNA: TGCAGCGTAGTTAAAGATTCCTCCTACGAGCAGTACTTC. This gives the protein CSVVKDSSYEQYF.

This chain joins TRBV6-5 and TRBJ1-4, with 9 nucleotides matching TRBD1. J lost 5 bases, V lost 0 bases, and 1 base had no gene match. The CDR3 totals 15 residues. Germline CDR1 reads MNHEY; CDR2 reads SVGAGI. The CDR3 DNA follows: TGTGCCAGCAGTTACTCCGGGACAGGGAATGAAAAACTGTTTTTT. It is translated as CASSYSGTGNEKLFF.

The chain uses TRBV10-3 and TRBJ2-5; D might be TRBD2 (6 bases). CDR1 ENHRY and CDR2 SYGVKD come from the germline V gene. The length of the CDR3 is 13 residues. V was pared by 10 bases and J by 3 bases, with 15 bases between. The CDR3 is CATSWDSKETQYF. The CDR3 DNA is TGTGCCACCAGCTGGGACTCCAAAGAGACCCAGTACTTC.

The CDR3 reads CASSLDTGGTQYF. The CDR3 region has the DNA TGTGCCAGCAGCTTAGACACGGGCGGTACGCAGTATTTT. This chain links TRBV11-3 with TRBJ2-3, with no clear D. Per germline, CDR1 SGHNT and CDR2 YENEEA. There are 13 residues in the CDR3. Trimming removed 0 bases at V and 8 bases at J, with 9 bases between.

This chain uses TRBV5-6 with TRBJ1-6; D not certain. V was cut by 3 bases and J by 0 bases, with 10 bases left in between. The CDR3 contains 16 residues. CDR1 is SGHDT, CDR2 YYEEEE, per germline. The CDR3 region has the DNA TGTGCCAGCAGCTACAGCCCAAGCTCCTATAATTCACCCCTCCACTTT. Amino acids: CASSYSPSSYNSPLHF.

The chain combines TRBV2 with TRBJ2-7; 9 nucleotides match TRBD2. This CDR3 is built from 15 residues. The germline V gene has CDR1 SNHLY and CDR2 FYNNEI. V was pared by 4 bases and J by 3 bases, with 7 bases of the junction left unmatched. This CDR3 reads CASSVVAGVGYEQYF. The CDR3 DNA reads TGTGCCAGCAGTGTGGTAGCGGGAGTCGGCTACGAGCAGTACTTC. Variable domain in full (rest from reference TRBV2 and TRBJ2-7): EPEVTQTPSHQVTQMGQEVILRCVPISNHLYFYWYRQILGQKVEFLVSFYNNEISEKSEIFDDQFSVERPDGSNFTLKIRSTKLEDSAMYFCASSVVAGVGYEQYFGPGTRLTVT.

V usage is TRBV14 and J usage is TRBJ2-5; weak D call: TRBD2 (6 bases). CDR1 and CDR2 from the germline V gene are SGHDN and FVKESK. V was cut by 4 bases and J by 4 bases, with 10 bases left in between. The CDR3 sequence is 13 residues long. CDR3: CASSRDLAETQYF. DNA of the CDR3: TGTGCCAGCAGCCGGGACTTGGCAGAGACCCAGTACTTC.

This clonotype was picked up a small number of times. The chain joins TRBV2 to TRBJ2-1, with 10 bases lining up with TRBD1. This CDR3 has 14 residues. Losses at the gene ends were 4 bases for V and 7 bases for J; bases not matched to a gene: 4. Germline loops: CDR1 SNHLY, CDR2 FYNNEI. CDR3 nucleotides: TGTGCCAGCAGTGGGGACAGGGGAAGGAATGAGCAGTTCTTC. Its translation: CASSGDRGRNEQFF.

The chain is built from TRBV2 and TRBJ2-7; D assignment may be TRBD1 or TRBD2 (5 bases each). This CDR3 is 12 amino acids long. Germline V gives CDR1 SNHLY, CDR2 FYNNEI. Trimming took 6 bases from V and 7 from J, leaving 13 bases between them. The CDR3 bases are TGTGCCAGCAGGGGCTGGGGGAGAGAGCAGTACTTC. Translation gives CASRGWGREQYF.

The chain has TRBV29-1 and TRBJ2-7, with D perhaps matching TRBD2 (5 bases). The CDR3 spans 13 residues. The germline V and J ends were trimmed by 5 bases and 3 bases, with 14 bases remaining between them. CDR1 SQVTM and CDR2 ANQGSEA come from the germline V gene. CDR3 region: CSVFLPGNYEQYF. CDR3 nucleotides: TGCAGCGTTTTCCTTCCGGGAAACTACGAGCAGTACTTC.

The chain links TRBV12-3 or TRBV12-4 to TRBJ2-1; 8 positions agree with TRBD2. Germline trimming cut 6 bases from V and 8 bases from J; bases unmatched to any gene: 6. The CDR3 totals 13 residues. The CDR3 nucleotides are TGTGCCAGCAGGATAGCGGGACGGGATGAGCAGTTCTTC. It codes for CASRIAGRDEQFF.

The chain uses TRBV5-1 and TRBJ2-2; 9 bases match TRBD1. This CDR3 is 16 amino acids long. Per the germline V gene, CDR1 is SGHRS and CDR2 is YFSETQ. V trimming: 0 bases; J trimming: 5 bases; junction bases outside the gene matches: 5. The CDR3: CASSLALQGATGELFF. CDR3 DNA: TGCGCCAGCAGCTTGGCCCTACAGGGGGCGACCGGGGAGCTGTTTTTT.

The chain couples TRBV19 to TRBJ2-4; 12 nucleotides match TRBD2. V gave up 6 bases and J gave up 6 bases; unmatched junction bases: 12. The CDR3 is made up of 17 amino acids. CDR1 and CDR2 (germline): LNHDA, SQIVND (reference sequence). The CDR3 sequence is CASSYNTRLAGVNIQYF. The CDR3, as DNA: TGTGCCAGTAGCTATAATACAAGACTAGCGGGGGTAAACATTCAGTACTTC.

The rearrangement links TRBV2 to TRBJ2-7, with D possibly being TRBD1 (5 bases). This CDR3 contains 13 residues. Trimming took off 4 bases at V and 3 bases at J, with 10 bases between the two ends. Germline V gives CDR1 SNHLY, CDR2 FYNNEI. CDR3: CASSGQNFYEQYF. The CDR3 DNA is TGTGCCAGCAGTGGACAGAATTTCTACGAGCAGTACTTC.

The chain has TRBV6-2 or TRBV6-3 and TRBJ2-1, with no clear D. The germline V gene has CDR1 MNHEY and CDR2 SVGEGT. This CDR3 contains 12 residues. With 2 bases removed from V and 10 bases from J, the gap between germline ends came to 9 bases. CDR3 DNA: TGTGCCAGCAGTTACGGTGGTTGGGAGCAGTTCTTC. Amino acids: CASSYGGWEQFF.

The chain is built from TRBV4-1 and TRBJ2-7; D possibly corresponds to TRBD2 (6 bases). The CDR3 is 16 amino acids. The ends were cut back, 0 bases at V and 0 bases at J, with 12 bases in the middle. Germline V lookup: CDR1 MGHRA, CDR2 YSYEKL. The CDR3 is CASSQDYGGASYEQYF. CDR3 coding DNA: TGCGCCAGCAGCCAAGACTACGGGGGAGCCTCCTACGAGCAGTACTTC.

The rearrangement joins TRBV28 to TRBJ2-1; no clear D gene. V was trimmed by 5 bases and J by 4 bases, leaving 12 bases between them. CDR1 and CDR2 from the germline V gene are MDHEN and SYDVKM. This CDR3 contains 14 residues. The chain's CDR3 is CASSLRRFYNEQFF. CDR3 coding DNA: TGTGCCAGCAGTCTCCGAAGATTTTACAATGAGCAGTTCTTC.

CDR3 sequence reads: CASSVAVSSTGELFF. The CDR3, as DNA: TGTGCCAGCAGCGTAGCGGTTAGCTCTACCGGGGAGCTGTTTTTT. The chain couples TRBV9 to TRBJ2-2; no definite D call. V lost 0 bases to trimming and J lost 5 bases, with 11 bases between them. CDR1 is SGDLS and CDR2 is YYNGEE in the germline V gene. The CDR3 runs to 15 residues. The whole variable domain, remainder taken from reference TRBV9 and TRBJ2-2, is DSGVTQTPKHLITATGQRVTLRCSPRSGDLSVYWYQQSLDQGLQFLIQYYNGEERAKGNILERFSAQQFPDLHSELNLSSLELGDSALYFCASSVAVSSTGELFFGEGSRLTVL.

V and J are TRBV4-3 and TRBJ2-5, with unresolved D. In germline, CDR1 is LGHNA, CDR2 YSLEER. Trimming cost V 1 base and J 5 bases, with 8 bases left between them. The CDR3 covers 13 residues. The CDR3 spells CASSQARWETQYF. DNA of the CDR3: TGCGCCAGCAGCCAAGCCAGGTGGGAGACCCAGTACTTC.

This clonotype has a single count. The CDR3 sequence: CSALSTYGYTF. DNA for the CDR3: TGCAGTGCGTTGAGTACCTATGGCTACACCTTC. The chain combines TRBV20-1 with TRBJ1-2; D is unresolved. Trimming shortened V by 6 bases and J by 4 bases, and 9 bases separated the two germline ends. The CDR3 covers 11 residues. Germline V lookup: CDR1 DFQATT, CDR2 SNEGSKA (reference sequence).

In this sample, this clonotype turned up once. The chain links TRBV5-4 to TRBJ2-1; weak D call: TRBD1 (6 bases). The V and J ends lost 0 bases and 5 bases respectively, with 12 bases between them. The CDR3 loop spans 15 amino acids. Per the germline V gene, CDR1 is SGHNT and CDR2 is YYREEE (reference sequence). CDR3 nucleotide sequence: TGTGCCAGCAGCTTGGCCGGGACATCTCACAATGAGCAGTTCTTC. It translates to CASSLAGTSHNEQFF.